A selection of T cell receptor beta chains follows, all from one sample in a study of OX40 agonist ivuxolimab in advanced cancers. Repertoires were generated with immunoSEQ multiplex PCR, while TCRdb's copy carries only in-frame clones and drops some. The data show tens of thousands of clones, approximately 90% seen once. This specimen consisted of CD4+ or CD8+ T cells sorted from blood, obtained in a trial of the OX40 agonist ivuxolimab. These receptors all come from an adult with an advanced solid tumor such as melanoma, head and neck, liver or kidney cancer. The CDR3 runs from the conserved cysteine through the conserved F or W. A D gene is named only where the DNA matches it firmly. Clone size appears in some rows only: once, few, many, or a class for an expanded clone.

J gene: TRBJ2-7; V gene: TRBV29-1; clone size: once; D gene: NA; CDR3 DNA: TGCAGCGTTGTGTCCGGAGGCCGAGGGCCTTACGAGCAGTACTTC; CDR3 protein: CSVVSGGRGPYEQYF
J gene: TRBJ2-3; V gene: TRBV2; clone size: few; D gene: NA; CDR3 DNA: TGTGCCAGCAGTGAACCCCCGAGAGAAGGCGATACGCAGTATTTT; CDR3 protein: CASSEPPREGDTQYF
J gene: TRBJ1-2; V gene: TRBV7-9; clone size: NA; D gene: NA; CDR3 DNA: TGTGCCAGCAGCTTAGTAGCAGGGCCGGGGGGCTACACCTTC; CDR3 protein: CASSLVAGPGGYTF
J gene: TRBJ2-3; V gene: TRBV7-9; clone size: NA; D gene: TRBD1; CDR3 DNA: TGTGCCAGCAGTCCGGGACAGGGGGCCCCAGATACGCAGTATTTT; CDR3 protein: CASSPGQGAPDTQYF
J gene: TRBJ1-1; V gene: TRBV6-5; clone size: NA; D gene: NA; CDR3 DNA: TGTGCCAGCAGTACCGGAGAAAACACTGAAGCTTTCTTT; CDR3 protein: CASSTGENTEAFF
J gene: TRBJ2-4; V gene: TRBV25-1; clone size: NA; D gene: NA; CDR3 DNA: TGTGCCAGCAGTGAATACGGCAGGGCGGGCATTCAGTACTTC; CDR3 protein: CASSEYGRAGIQYF
J gene: TRBJ2-3; V gene: TRBV6-5; clone size: NA; D gene: NA; CDR3 DNA: TGTGCCAGCAGTTATGGATGGGCAGATACGCAGTATTTT; CDR3 protein: CASSYGWADTQYF
J gene: TRBJ2-7; V gene: TRBV5-1; clone size: NA; D gene: TRBD2; CDR3 DNA: TGCGCCAGCAGCTGGAGCGGGGGGACCTACGAGCAGTACTTC; CDR3 protein: CASSWSGGTYEQYF
J gene: TRBJ1-3; V gene: TRBV11-3; clone size: once; D gene: NA; CDR3 DNA: TGTGCCAGCAGCTCTCCCCGGGTTACAAACACCATATATTTT; CDR3 protein: CASSSPRVTNTIYF
J gene: TRBJ1-5; V gene: TRBV6-4; clone size: few; D gene: TRBD1; CDR3 DNA: TGTGCCAGCAGTGACGGGACAGGGGGCAATCAGCCCCAGCATTTT; CDR3 protein: CASSDGTGGNQPQHF
J gene: TRBJ2-5; V gene: TRBV28; clone size: NA; D gene: TRBD2; CDR3 DNA: TGTGCCAGCAGTATCGGGGGGGGGCAAGAGACCCAGTACTTC; CDR3 protein: CASSIGGGQETQYF
J gene: TRBJ2-1; V gene: TRBV4-3; clone size: NA; D gene: NA; CDR3 DNA: TGCGCCAGCAGCCAAGTTAGGTACAATGAGCAGTTCTTC; CDR3 protein: CASSQVRYNEQFF
J gene: TRBJ1-2; V gene: TRBV5-8; clone size: NA; D gene: TRBD1; CDR3 DNA: TGTGCCAGCAGCTCCCGGGACAGAAACTATGGCTACACCTTC; CDR3 protein: CASSSRDRNYGYTF
J gene: TRBJ2-3; V gene: TRBV5-8; clone size: once; D gene: TRBD1; CDR3 DNA: TGTGCCAGCAGTTACCGGGACAGGGGGCGAGATACGCAGTATTTT; CDR3 protein: CASSYRDRGRDTQYF
J gene: TRBJ2-1; V gene: TRBV13; clone size: NA; D gene: TRBD1; CDR3 DNA: TGTGCCAGCAGCTTAGATGACAGGGGGCTGGGGAGCTCCTACAATGAGCAGTTCTTC; CDR3 protein: CASSLDDRGLGSSYNEQFF
J gene: TRBJ1-6; V gene: TRBV9; clone size: NA; D gene: NA; CDR3 DNA: TGTGCCAGCAGCTTTCCTGGATCACCCCTCCACTTT; CDR3 protein: CASSFPGSPLHF
J gene: TRBJ1-1; V gene: TRBV5-8; clone size: NA; D gene: NA; CDR3 DNA: TGTGCCAGCAGCTCGGGCTGGGCGGACAGCCCATGGAAAGAAGCTTTCTTT; CDR3 protein: CASSSGWADSPWKEAFF
J gene: TRBJ2-7; V gene: TRBV28; clone size: NA; D gene: NA; CDR3 DNA: TGTGCCAGCAGTCGCGCATACGAGCAGTACTTC; CDR3 protein: CASSRAYEQYF
J gene: TRBJ1-4; V gene: TRBV6-6; clone size: NA; D gene: NA; CDR3 DNA: TGTGCCAGCAGTTACTCGGGGGGGGGCGCGGGAGAAAAACTGTTTTTT; CDR3 protein: CASSYSGGGAGEKLFF
J gene: TRBJ2-5; V gene: TRBV11-2; clone size: NA; D gene: NA; CDR3 DNA: TGTGCCAGCAGCTTTACCTTGAACCAAGAGACCCAGTACTTC; CDR3 protein: CASSFTLNQETQYF
J gene: TRBJ2-1; V gene: TRBV25-1; clone size: NA; D gene: NA; CDR3 DNA: TGTGCCAGCACCTACCATGCCCTAGGGGATGAGCAGTTCTTC; CDR3 protein: CASTYHALGDEQFF
J gene: TRBJ2-1; V gene: TRBV13; clone size: NA; D gene: NA; CDR3 DNA: TGTGCCAGCAGCTTAGCGGCGGGATTCTACAATGAGCAGTTCTTC; CDR3 protein: CASSLAAGFYNEQFF
J gene: TRBJ1-2; V gene: TRBV7-2; clone size: few; D gene: TRBD1; CDR3 DNA: TGTGCCAGCAGCTTAGGACAGGGCGGTGGCTACACCTTC; CDR3 protein: CASSLGQGGGYTF
J gene: TRBJ2-7; V gene: TRBV28; clone size: NA; D gene: NA; CDR3 DNA: TGTGCCAGCAGCCGAGCCCAGGGCTACGAGCAGTACTTC; CDR3 protein: CASSRAQGYEQYF
J gene: TRBJ2-5; V gene: TRBV9; clone size: NA; D gene: NA; CDR3 DNA: TGTGCCAGCAGCGTAGATCAGGGTCTGGTTGAGACCCAGTACTTC; CDR3 protein: CASSVDQGLVETQYF
J gene: TRBJ1-5; V gene: TRBV2; clone size: NA; D gene: NA; CDR3 DNA: TGTGCCAGTGGGAGTAATCAGCCCCAGCATTTT; CDR3 protein: CASGSNQPQHF
J gene: TRBJ2-1; V gene: TRBV18; clone size: NA; D gene: TRBD1; CDR3 DNA: TGTGCCAGCTCGCCCGGGACAGTGAACTACAATGAGCAGTTCTTC; CDR3 protein: CASSPGTVNYNEQFF
J gene: TRBJ2-2; V gene: TRBV12-5; clone size: NA; D gene: NA; CDR3 DNA: TGTGCTAGTGGTTTGGTAGTAAGGGACACCGGGGAGCTGTTTTTT; CDR3 protein: CASGLVVRDTGELFF
J gene: TRBJ2-7; V gene: TRBV13; clone size: NA; D gene: NA; CDR3 DNA: TGTGCCAGCAGCTCGACGGGGGCCAGCTCCTACGAGCAGTACTTC; CDR3 protein: CASSSTGASSYEQYF
J gene: TRBJ1-1; V gene: TRBV4-1; clone size: NA; D gene: NA; CDR3 DNA: TGCGCCAGCAGCCAAGTCTTTGAACCGGGGTATATGAACACTGAAGCTTTCTTT; CDR3 protein: CASSQVFEPGYMNTEAFF
J gene: TRBJ2-1; V gene: TRBV7-2; clone size: NA; D gene: TRBD2; CDR3 DNA: TGTGCCAGCAGCTTAGCGCTCCCAGCGGGAGGCTATGAGCAGTTCTTC; CDR3 protein: CASSLALPAGGYEQFF
J gene: TRBJ1-1; V gene: TRBV28; clone size: NA; D gene: NA; CDR3 DNA: TGTGCCAGCAGTATGGGACGGAACACTGAAGCTTTCTTT; CDR3 protein: CASSMGRNTEAFF
J gene: TRBJ1-3; V gene: TRBV12-5; clone size: NA; D gene: NA; CDR3 DNA: TGTGCTAGTGGTTTGGCCGGAAACACCATATATTTT; CDR3 protein: CASGLAGNTIYF
J gene: TRBJ1-2; V gene: TRBV6-1; clone size: NA; D gene: NA; CDR3 DNA: TGTGCCAGCAGCGAACCCTATACAAGGGACTATGGCTACACCTTC; CDR3 protein: CASSEPYTRDYGYTF
J gene: TRBJ2-3; V gene: TRBV6-7; clone size: NA; D gene: NA; CDR3 DNA: TGTGCCATCCTATCAGCGGGTGGCACAGATACGCAGTATTTT; CDR3 protein: CAILSAGGTDTQYF
J gene: TRBJ1-5; V gene: TRBV27; clone size: NA; D gene: NA; CDR3 DNA: TGTGCCAGCAGACAAAAGGGAGCCCGGGCTTACCAGCCCCAGCATTTT; CDR3 protein: CASRQKGARAYQPQHF
J gene: TRBJ2-6; V gene: TRBV19; clone size: NA; D gene: NA; CDR3 DNA: TGTGCCAGTACCCCTCGTGTGGGGGTAGTGGGGGCCAACGTCCTGACTTTC; CDR3 protein: CASTPRVGVVGANVLTF
J gene: TRBJ1-5; V gene: TRBV28; clone size: NA; D gene: NA; CDR3 DNA: TGTGCCAGCACGTCCGATCAGAGGAAGGAGAATAGCAATCAGCCCCAGCATTTT; CDR3 protein: CASTSDQRKENSNQPQHF
J gene: TRBJ2-7; V gene: TRBV7-9; clone size: NA; D gene: NA; CDR3 DNA: TGTGCCAGCAGCCCAGGAGAGGGGTACGAGCAGTACTTC; CDR3 protein: CASSPGEGYEQYF
J gene: TRBJ1-5; V gene: TRBV5-6; clone size: NA; D gene: NA; CDR3 DNA: TGTGCCAGCAGCTTGGTGGGGGATCAGCCCCAGCATTTT; CDR3 protein: CASSLVGDQPQHF